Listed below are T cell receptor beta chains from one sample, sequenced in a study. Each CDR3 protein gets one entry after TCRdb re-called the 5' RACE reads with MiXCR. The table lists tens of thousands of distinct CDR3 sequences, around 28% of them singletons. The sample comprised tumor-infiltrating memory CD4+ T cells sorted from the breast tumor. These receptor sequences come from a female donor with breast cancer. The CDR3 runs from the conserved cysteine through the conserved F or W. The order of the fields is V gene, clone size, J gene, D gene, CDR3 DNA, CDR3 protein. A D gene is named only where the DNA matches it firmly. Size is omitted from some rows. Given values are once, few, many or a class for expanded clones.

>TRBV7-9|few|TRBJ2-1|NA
TGTGCCAGCAGCTTAGCGCTCACTAGCAATGAGCAGTTCTTC
CASSLALTSNEQFF
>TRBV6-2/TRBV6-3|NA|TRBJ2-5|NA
TGTGCCAGCAGTTCGGACAGCAAAGAGACCCAGTACTTC
CASSSDSKETQYF
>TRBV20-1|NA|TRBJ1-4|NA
TGCAGTGCTCCTGAGGGGGACCGTCTAGAAAAACTGTTTTTT
CSAPEGDRLEKLFF
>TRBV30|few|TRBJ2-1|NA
TGTGCCTGGAGTGTACGGGGGCAGGGTGAGCAGTTCTTC
CAWSVRGQGEQFF
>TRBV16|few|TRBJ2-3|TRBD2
TGTGCCAGCAGCCAATCCGGGACTAGGGACACAGATACGCAGTATTTT
CASSQSGTRDTDTQYF
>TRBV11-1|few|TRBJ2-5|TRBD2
TGTGCCAGCAGCTTAAATAGCGGGAGCCACCAAGAGACCCAGTACTTC
CASSLNSGSHQETQYF
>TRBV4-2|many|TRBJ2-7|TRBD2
TGTGCCAGCAGCCAAGAAACTGCCACGGGACTAGCTTCCTACGAGCAGTACTTC
CASSQETATGLASYEQYF
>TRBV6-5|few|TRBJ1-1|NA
TGTGCCAGCAGTCCAGGGAGAACTGAAGCTTTCTTT
CASSPGRTEAFF
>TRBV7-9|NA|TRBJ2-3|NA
TGTGCCAGCAGCTTAGAGGGCAGGAGCACAGATACGCAGTATTTT
CASSLEGRSTDTQYF
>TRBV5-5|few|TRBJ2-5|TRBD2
TGTGCCAGCAGCTTGGCCCTAGCGGGGGGGCAAGAGACCCAGTACTTC
CASSLALAGGQETQYF